This TCR beta chain emerged from a study of blood T cell repertoires in COVID-19. Study-level background: Spain, Italy and the United States supplied samples that represented acute and convalescent COVID-19. Sources were T cells, B-cell-depleted T cells, or PBMCs; the material itself was cDNA or gDNA.

Germline assignment: CDR1 SGHRS and CDR2 YFSETQ. V lost 4 bases and J lost 3; bases outside the gene matches: 6. The CDR3 is 14 residues long. TCRdb keeps only in-frame clones here, not all; method: immunoSEQ multiplex PCR. The sample contains roughly 84,000 clones, just under 85% of which appear only once. J is TRBJ2-5 and V is TRBV5-1; 7 bases are shared with TRBD1. The source of this sequence is a man older than 75 with active or convalescent COVID-19. Specimen: peripheral blood. As DNA, the CDR3 is TGCGCCAGCAGCACAAGGGACAGCGAAGAGACCCAGTACTTC. Its translation: CASSTRDSEETQYF.